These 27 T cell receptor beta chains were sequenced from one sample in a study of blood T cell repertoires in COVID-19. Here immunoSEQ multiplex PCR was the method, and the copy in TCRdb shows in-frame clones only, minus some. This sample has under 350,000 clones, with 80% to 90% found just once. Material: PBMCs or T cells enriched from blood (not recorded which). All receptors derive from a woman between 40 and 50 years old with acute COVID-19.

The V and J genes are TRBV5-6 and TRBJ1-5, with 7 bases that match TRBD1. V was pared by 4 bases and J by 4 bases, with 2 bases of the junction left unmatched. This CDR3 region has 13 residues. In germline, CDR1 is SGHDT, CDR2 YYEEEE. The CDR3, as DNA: TGTGCCAGCAGCCACAGGGGTAATCAGCCCCAGCATTTT. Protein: CASSHRGNQPQHF.

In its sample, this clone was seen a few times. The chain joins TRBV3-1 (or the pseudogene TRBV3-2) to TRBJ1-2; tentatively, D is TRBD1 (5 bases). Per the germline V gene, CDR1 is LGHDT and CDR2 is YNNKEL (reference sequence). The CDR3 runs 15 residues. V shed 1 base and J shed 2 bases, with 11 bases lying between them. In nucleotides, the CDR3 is TGTGCCAGCAGCCAAGTAGGAAGGGGAAACTATGGCTACACCTTC. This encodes CASSQVGRGNYGYTF.

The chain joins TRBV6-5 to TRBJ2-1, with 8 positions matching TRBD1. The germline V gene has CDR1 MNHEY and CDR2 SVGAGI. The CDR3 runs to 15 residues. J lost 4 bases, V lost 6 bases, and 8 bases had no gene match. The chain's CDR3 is CASSPGTGLYNEQFF. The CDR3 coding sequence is TGTGCCAGCAGCCCCGGGACAGGTCTATACAATGAGCAGTTCTTC.

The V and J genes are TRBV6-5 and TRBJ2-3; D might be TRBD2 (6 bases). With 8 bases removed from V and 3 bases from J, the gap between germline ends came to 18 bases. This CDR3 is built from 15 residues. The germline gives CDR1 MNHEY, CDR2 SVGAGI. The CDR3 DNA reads TGTGCCAGCCTCTCACTAGCCCTTGGGACAGATACGCAGTATTTT. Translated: CASLSLALGTDTQYF.

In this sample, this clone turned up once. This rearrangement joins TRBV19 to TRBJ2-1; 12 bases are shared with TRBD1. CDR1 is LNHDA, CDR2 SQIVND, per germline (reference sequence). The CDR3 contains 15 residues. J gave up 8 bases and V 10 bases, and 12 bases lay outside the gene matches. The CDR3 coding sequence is TGTGCCACCGGGGACAGGGGGCTAGGTGGGGATGAGCAGTTCTTC. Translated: CATGDRGLGGDEQFF.

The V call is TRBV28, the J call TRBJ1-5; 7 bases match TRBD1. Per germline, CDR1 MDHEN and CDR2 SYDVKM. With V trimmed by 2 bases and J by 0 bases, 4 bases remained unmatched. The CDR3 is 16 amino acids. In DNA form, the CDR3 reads TGTGCCAGCAGTTTAGCCGGGACAGATAGCAATCAGCCCCAGCATTTT. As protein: CASSLAGTDSNQPQHF.

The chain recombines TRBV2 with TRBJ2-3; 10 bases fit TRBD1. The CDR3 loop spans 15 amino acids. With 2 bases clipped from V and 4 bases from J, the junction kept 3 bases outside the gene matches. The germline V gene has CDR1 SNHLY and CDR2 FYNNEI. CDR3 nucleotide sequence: TGTGCCAGCAGTGAACAGACAGGGGGCGCAGATACGCAGTATTTT. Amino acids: CASSEQTGGADTQYF.

DNA for the CDR3: TGTGCCAGTAGTATAGGCTCAGACAGGGCAAGGGAGCAGTACTTC. Its protein product is CASSIGSDRAREQYF. This chain links TRBV19 with TRBJ2-7; TRBD1 agrees at 7 bases. This CDR3 comprises 15 residues. J was trimmed by 7 bases and V by 1 base; bases with no gene match: 10. Germline CDR1 and CDR2: LNHDA and SQIVND (reference sequence).

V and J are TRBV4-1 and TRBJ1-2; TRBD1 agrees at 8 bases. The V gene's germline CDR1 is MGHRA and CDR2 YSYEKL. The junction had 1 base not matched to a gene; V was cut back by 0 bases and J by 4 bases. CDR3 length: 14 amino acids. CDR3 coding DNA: TGCGCCAGCAGCCAAGAGCAGGGGGCCTATGGCTACACCTTC. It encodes CASSQEQGAYGYTF.

The CDR3 nucleotides read TGCGCCAGCAGCCAAGACTTTTCGTATTCTGGAAACACCATATATTTT. Its protein product is CASSQDFSYSGNTIYF. The rearrangement links TRBV4-1 to TRBJ1-3; D is undetermined. The CDR3 spans 16 residues. The germline V gene encodes CDR1 MGHRA and CDR2 YSYEKL. V lost 0 bases to trimming and J lost 1 base, with 10 bases between them.

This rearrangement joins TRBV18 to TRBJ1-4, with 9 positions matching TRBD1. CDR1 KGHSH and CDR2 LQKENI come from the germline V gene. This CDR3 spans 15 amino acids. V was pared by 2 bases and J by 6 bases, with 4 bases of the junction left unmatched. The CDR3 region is CASSPRTGDDEKLFF. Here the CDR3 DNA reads TGTGCCAGCTCACCAAGGACAGGGGATGATGAAAAACTGTTTTTT.

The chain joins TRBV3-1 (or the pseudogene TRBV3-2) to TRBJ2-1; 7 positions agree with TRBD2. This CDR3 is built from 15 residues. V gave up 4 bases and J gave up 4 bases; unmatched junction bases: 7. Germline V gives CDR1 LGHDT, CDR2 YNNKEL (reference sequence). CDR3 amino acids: CASSPRGRGYNEQFF. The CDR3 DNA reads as TGTGCCAGCAGCCCCCGCGGGCGGGGGTACAATGAGCAGTTCTTC.

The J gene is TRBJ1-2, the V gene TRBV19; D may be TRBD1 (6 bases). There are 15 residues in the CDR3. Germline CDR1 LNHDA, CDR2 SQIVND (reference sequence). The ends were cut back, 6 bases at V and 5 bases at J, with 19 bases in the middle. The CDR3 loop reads CASRGGTGLDYGYTF. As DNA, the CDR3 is TGTGCCAGTAGAGGGGGAACAGGGTTAGATTATGGCTACACCTTC.

Here the CDR3 reads CASSYLNDSPYEQYF. The CDR3 bases are TGTGCCAGCAGTTACTTGAACGACAGCCCCTACGAGCAGTACTTC. The genes are TRBV6-6 and TRBJ2-7; tentative D call: TRBD1 (5 bases). The CDR3 loop spans 15 amino acids. The germline V gene encodes CDR1 MNHNY and CDR2 SVGAGI (reference sequence). V was cut by 1 base and J by 2 bases, with 12 bases left in between.

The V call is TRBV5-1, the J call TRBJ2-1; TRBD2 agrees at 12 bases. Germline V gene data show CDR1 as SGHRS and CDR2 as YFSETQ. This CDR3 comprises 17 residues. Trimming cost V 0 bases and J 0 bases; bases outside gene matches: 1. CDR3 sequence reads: CASSLGLAGASYNEQFF. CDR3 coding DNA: TGCGCCAGCAGCTTGGGACTAGCGGGGGCCTCCTACAATGAGCAGTTCTTC.

CDR3 residues: CASSPNRQDYNEQFF. The CDR3 region has the DNA TGTGCCAGCAGCCCAAACCGACAGGACTACAATGAGCAGTTCTTC. The chain employs TRBV7-2 and TRBJ2-1; tentative D call: TRBD1 (6 bases). CDR3 length: 15 amino acids. Between the trimmed V and J ends, which lost 5 bases and 3 bases, there was a span of 14 bases. In germline, CDR1 is SGHTA, CDR2 FQGNSA.

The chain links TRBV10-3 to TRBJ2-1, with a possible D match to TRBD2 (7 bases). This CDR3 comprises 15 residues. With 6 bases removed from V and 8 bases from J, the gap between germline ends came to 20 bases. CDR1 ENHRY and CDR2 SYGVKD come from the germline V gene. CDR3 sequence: CAIREGGLSEDEQFF. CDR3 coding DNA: TGTGCCATCAGGGAGGGGGGACTAAGCGAAGATGAGCAGTTCTTC.

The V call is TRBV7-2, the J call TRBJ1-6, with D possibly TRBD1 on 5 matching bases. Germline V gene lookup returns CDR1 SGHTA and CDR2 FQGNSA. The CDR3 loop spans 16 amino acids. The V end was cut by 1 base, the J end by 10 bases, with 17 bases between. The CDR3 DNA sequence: TGTGCCAGCAGCTTAGATTTGATAAGGGGTGGCTCACCCCTCCACTTT. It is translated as CASSLDLIRGGSPLHF.

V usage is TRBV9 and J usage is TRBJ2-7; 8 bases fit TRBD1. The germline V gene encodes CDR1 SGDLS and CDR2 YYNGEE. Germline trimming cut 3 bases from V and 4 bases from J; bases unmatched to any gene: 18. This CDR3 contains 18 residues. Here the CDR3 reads CASSGGSGGQVGLYEQYF. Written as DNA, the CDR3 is TGTGCCAGCAGCGGAGGATCCGGGGGACAGGTGGGCCTATACGAGCAGTACTTC.

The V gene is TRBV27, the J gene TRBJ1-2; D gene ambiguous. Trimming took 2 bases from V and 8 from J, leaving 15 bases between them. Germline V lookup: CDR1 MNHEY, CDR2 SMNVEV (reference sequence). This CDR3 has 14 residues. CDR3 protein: CASSLNYIPTGYTF. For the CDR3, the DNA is TGTGCCAGCAGTTTAAACTATATTCCTACGGGCTACACCTTC.

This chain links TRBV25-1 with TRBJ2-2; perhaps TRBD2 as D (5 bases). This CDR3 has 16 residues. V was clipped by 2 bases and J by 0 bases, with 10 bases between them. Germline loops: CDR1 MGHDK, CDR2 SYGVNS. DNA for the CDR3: TGTGCCAGCAGTGAAGGGCGGCGGGCGAACACCGGGGAGCTGTTTTTT. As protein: CASSEGRRANTGELFF.

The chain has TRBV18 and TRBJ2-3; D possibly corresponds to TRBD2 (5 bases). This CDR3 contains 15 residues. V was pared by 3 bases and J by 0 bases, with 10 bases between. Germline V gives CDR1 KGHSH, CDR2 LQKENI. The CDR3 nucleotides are TGTGCCAGCTCACCTCCGGGAACTAGCACAGATACGCAGTATTTT. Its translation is CASSPPGTSTDTQYF.

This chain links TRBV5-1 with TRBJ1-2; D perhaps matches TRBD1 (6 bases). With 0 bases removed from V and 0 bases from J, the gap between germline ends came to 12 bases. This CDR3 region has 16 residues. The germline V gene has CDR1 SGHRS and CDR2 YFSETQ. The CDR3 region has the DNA TGCGCCAGCAGCTTGGCAGGGGTCCCAACTAACTATGGCTACACCTTC. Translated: CASSLAGVPTNYGYTF.

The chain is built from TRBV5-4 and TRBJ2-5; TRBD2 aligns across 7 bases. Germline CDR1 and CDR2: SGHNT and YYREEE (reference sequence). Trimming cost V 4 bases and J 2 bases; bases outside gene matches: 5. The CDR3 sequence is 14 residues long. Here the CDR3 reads CASSKTGGQETQYF. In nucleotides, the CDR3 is TGTGCCAGCAGCAAGACGGGGGGTCAAGAGACCCAGTACTTC.

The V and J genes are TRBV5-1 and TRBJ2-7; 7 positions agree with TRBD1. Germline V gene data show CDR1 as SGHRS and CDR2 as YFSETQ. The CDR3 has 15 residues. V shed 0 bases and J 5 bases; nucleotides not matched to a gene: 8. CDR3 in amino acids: CASSLALGGNNEQYF. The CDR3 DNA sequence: TGCGCCAGCAGCTTGGCACTAGGGGGCAACAACGAGCAGTACTTC.

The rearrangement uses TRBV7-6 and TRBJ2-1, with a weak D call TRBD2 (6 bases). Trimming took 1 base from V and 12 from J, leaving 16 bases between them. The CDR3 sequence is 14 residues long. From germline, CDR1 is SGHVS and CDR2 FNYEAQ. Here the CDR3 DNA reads TGTGCCAGCAGCTTAGGAGGAGGGGATATTAGGCAGTTCTTC. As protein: CASSLGGGDIRQFF.

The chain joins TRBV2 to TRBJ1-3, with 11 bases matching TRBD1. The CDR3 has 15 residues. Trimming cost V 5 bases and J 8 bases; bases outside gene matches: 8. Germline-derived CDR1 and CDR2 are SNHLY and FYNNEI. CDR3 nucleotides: TGTGCCAGCAGTTCCGGGACAGGGGGTGGTTACACCATATATTTT. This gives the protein CASSSGTGGGYTIYF.